Shown below are 12 T cell receptor beta chains from a single sample sequenced in a study of prognosis after radiotherapy for stage I lung cancer (dated by TCRdb to the early 2020s). The reads were generated on an Illumina HiSeq 3000. The TCR beta CDR3 region was amplified from genomic DNA by two rounds of multiplex PCR. In the first PCR round, primers specific to each TRBV and TRBJ gene were used, and the primer sequences were filed in Chinese patent CN105087789A. TCRdb reworked the public reads: Q25 trimming with fastp, MiXCR clone assembly, productive beta chains retained. Every distinct CDR3 protein forms one entry, paired with its most common genes and DNA. The sample includes about 59,000 distinct CDR3 sequences, with about 26% observed a single time. The top ten clones comprise roughly 7.5% of the sample. Sequenced here: PBMCs, sampled before or after stereotactic body radiation therapy (not recorded which). The origin of the receptors is a donor over 45 with non-small cell lung cancer.

This clonotype was detected ten times or more. The V and J genes are TRBV7-3 and TRBJ2-1, with 8 bases matching TRBD2. CDR3 length: 16 amino acids. Germline V CDR1 and CDR2: SGHTA, FQGTGA. V shed 5 bases, J shed 3 bases, and the junction held 9 bases outside the gene matches. The CDR3 loop reads CASSPSRGGGYNEQFF. DNA of the CDR3: TGTGCCAGCAGCCCTTCTCGGGGGGGCGGCTACAATGAGCAGTTCTTC.

This clonotype came up a few times. The chain links TRBV13 to TRBJ1-1, with D uncertain. Trimming pared 0 bases from V and 10 bases from J, leaving 6 bases between. In germline, CDR1 is PRHDT, CDR2 FYEKMQ (reference sequence). The CDR3 runs 11 residues. The CDR3 sequence: CASSLGSVAFF. The DNA for the CDR3 is TGTGCCAGCAGCTTAGGCTCCGTAGCTTTCTTT.

This clonotype has a count of ten or more. The chain employs TRBV7-8 and TRBJ2-7; 8 bases agree with TRBD1. The V and J ends lost 3 bases and 11 bases, in that order; junction bases with no gene match: 12. The germline CDR1 and CDR2 sequences are SGHVS and FQNEAQ. This CDR3 contains 14 residues. The CDR3 nucleotides are TGTGCCAGCAGCTTTAGAGGGGTGGGGGGACAGGAGTACTTC. Its protein product is CASSFRGVGGQEYF.

This clonotype was seen repeatedly, ten times or more. This chain uses TRBV3-1 with TRBJ1-6, with 7 bases identical to TRBD1. The CDR3 extends over 13 amino acids. J lost 14 bases, V lost 2 bases, and 6 bases had no gene match. From germline, CDR1 is LGHDT and CDR2 YNNKEL (reference sequence). The CDR3 loop reads CASSQPGGLALHF. As DNA, the CDR3 is TGTGCCAGCAGCCAACCAGGGGGGTTAGCCCTCCACTTT.

As regards this clonotype: A read error may explain this, as a much larger clone is one base away. The chain employs TRBV6-1 and TRBJ1-5; D unresolved. The CDR3 contains 15 residues. From germline, CDR1 is MNHNS and CDR2 SASEGT. The DNA of the CDR3 is TGTGCCAGCAGCTTTATAGAAATTAGCAATCAGCCCCAGAATTTT. Its translation is CASSFIEISNQPQNF.

This clonotype was counted many times. The V and J genes are TRBV3-1 and TRBJ2-2; D is possibly TRBD2 (6 bases). The CDR3 is 16 residues long. V was trimmed by 7 bases and J by 4 bases, leaving 19 bases between them. Germline CDR1 LGHDT, CDR2 YNNKEL (reference sequence). CDR3 sequence: CASTSGTLSVTGELFF. The CDR3 nucleotides read TGTGCCAGCACTTCCGGGACTCTTTCGGTCACCGGGGAGCTGTTTTTT.

Concerning this clonotype itself: Since a much larger clone is just one base distant, this may be a read error. This sequence joins TRBV7-2 and TRBJ2-6; tentative D call: TRBD1 (5 bases). The germline V gene encodes CDR1 SGHTA and CDR2 FQGNSA. The CDR3 loop spans 16 amino acids. This CDR3 is CASSLRISSGADVPTF. Here the CDR3 DNA reads TGTGCCAGCAGCTTACGGATCTCCTCTGGGGCCGACGTCCCGACTTTC.

This clonotype was detected many times. The V gene is TRBV20-1, the J gene TRBJ2-2; 8 positions agree with TRBD1. Germline-derived CDR1 and CDR2 are DFQATT and SNEGSKA (reference sequence). J was trimmed by 5 bases and V by 4 bases; bases with no gene match: 6. The CDR3 consists of 14 residues. CDR3 protein: CSAKRTGRTGELFF. The CDR3 nucleotides are TGCAGTGCTAAAAGGACAGGGCGAACCGGGGAGCTGTTTTTT.

This clonotype appeared a few times. A much larger clone is a single base away; this may be a read error. The rearrangement links TRBV20-1 to TRBJ1-1, with D possibly being TRBD1 (6 bases). CDR3 length equals 12 residues. With 3 bases removed from V and 7 bases from J, the gap between germline ends came to 12 bases. From germline, CDR1 is DFQATT and CDR2 SNEGSKA (reference sequence). CDR3 nucleotide sequence: TGCAGTGCTAGTGTGGACAGAAATGAAGCTTTCTTT. Encoded protein: CSASVDRNEAFF.

Comments on this clonotype: At one of its ends the junction is not consistent with the germline gene, which may arise from a read error. The J gene is TRBJ1-6, the V gene TRBV7-2; TRBD1 matches at 8 bases. CDR1 and CDR2 (germline): SGHTA, FQGNSA. The CDR3 is 17 residues long. CDR3 DNA: TGTGCCAGCAGCTTAGGGGCAGGGGGCGGAAGTTTTTCACCCATCAACTTT. Translated, it gives CASSLGAGGGSFSPINF.

This clonotype appeared many times. In DNA form, the CDR3 reads TGTGCCACCAGCTCAAGACAGGGAAAGGGGCCCAATCAGCCCCAGCATTTT. It specifies CATSSRQGKGPNQPQHF. This rearrangement joins TRBV15 to TRBJ1-5; 7 nucleotides line up with TRBD1. CDR3 length equals 17 residues. The germline gives CDR1 LNHNV, CDR2 YYDKDF (reference sequence). V shed 5 bases, J shed 3 bases, and the junction held 13 bases outside the gene matches.

This clonotype was counted at least ten times. The chain recombines TRBV9 with TRBJ1-1; unclear D gene. CDR3 size: 14 residues. Germline-derived CDR1 and CDR2 are SGDLS and YYNGEE. Trimming pared 3 bases from V and 1 base from J, leaving 10 bases between. In DNA, the CDR3 is TGTGCCAGCAGCGGAAGTCAGGAGAACACTGAAGCTTTCTTT. Protein: CASSGSQENTEAFF.